The 29 T cell receptor beta chains below all came from one sample that was sequenced in a study of T cell responses to AZD1222 COVID-19 vaccine. The assay was immunoSEQ multiplex PCR, and TCRdb's table has in-frame clones only and misses some. This table has about 100,000 clones, 92% appearing once. Here the sequenced sample was peripheral blood, taken on day 0 of AZD1222 vaccination. These receptors were obtained from an adult in good health.

The rearrangement joins TRBV29-1 to TRBJ1-1; TRBD1 aligns across 8 bases. J lost 2 bases, V lost 7 bases, and 3 bases had no gene match. Germline CDR1 SQVTM, CDR2 ANQGSEA. The CDR3 contains 12 residues. The CDR3 spells CSGDRYNTEAFF. For the CDR3, the DNA is TGCAGCGGGGACAGGTACAACACTGAAGCTTTCTTT.

This rearrangement joins TRBV20-1 to TRBJ2-3, with D unresolved. The germline CDR1 and CDR2 sequences are DFQATT and SNEGSKA (reference sequence). The length of the CDR3 is 11 residues. The germline V and J ends were trimmed by 1 base and 5 bases, with 4 bases remaining between them. Written as DNA, the CDR3 is TGCAGTGCTAGAGGGGGAGATACGCAGTATTTT. This sequence encodes CSARGGDTQYF.

The V gene is TRBV19, the J gene TRBJ1-5; 8 nucleotides match TRBD1. The V segment lost 10 bases and the J segment 4 bases; nucleotides outside the gene matches: 6. The CDR3 consists of 13 residues. CDR1 is LNHDA, CDR2 SQIVND, per germline (reference sequence). The CDR3 loop is CATGQGRNQPQHF. The DNA for the CDR3 is TGTGCCACAGGACAGGGTAGGAATCAGCCCCAGCATTTT.

V gene TRBV19 combines with J gene TRBJ1-5; weak D call: TRBD1 (5 bases). V was pared by 0 bases and J by 0 bases, with 12 bases between. The V gene's germline CDR1 is LNHDA and CDR2 SQIVND (reference sequence). This CDR3 has 17 residues. CDR3 in amino acids: CASSIDHRGFSNQPQHF. The CDR3 region has the DNA TGTGCCAGTAGTATAGATCATCGGGGGTTTAGCAATCAGCCCCAGCATTTT. The full variable domain, completed using reference TRBV19 and TRBJ1-5, is DGGITQSPKYLFRKEGQNVTLSCEQNLNHDAMYWYRQDPGQGLRLIYYSQIVNDFQKGDIAEGYSVSREKKESFPLTVTSAQKNPTAFYLCASSIDHRGFSNQPQHFGDGTRLSIL.

The V gene is TRBV7-9, the J gene TRBJ1-3; tentatively, D is TRBD1 (6 bases). Germline CDR1 SEHNR, CDR2 FQNEAQ (reference sequence). Trimming left V 1 base short and J 0 bases short, with 13 bases between. The CDR3 sequence is 17 residues long. DNA for the CDR3: TGTGCCAGCAGCTTAGGCCTGGGGGGGCACTCTGGAAACACCATATATTTT. Translating it yields CASSLGLGGHSGNTIYF.

In its sample, this clone was seen once. The chain links TRBV13 to TRBJ2-2, with unresolved D. The CDR3 is 14 residues long. Germline values: CDR1 PRHDT, CDR2 FYEKMQ (reference sequence). V gave up 4 bases and J gave up 2 bases, with 8 bases separating them. The CDR3 loop is CASSSAVNTGELFF. Here the CDR3 DNA reads TGTGCCAGCAGCTCTGCAGTAAACACCGGGGAGCTGTTTTTT.

In its sample, this clone was seen once. This chain links TRBV14 with TRBJ2-3; tentatively, D is TRBD2 (5 bases). Deletions cut 1 base from V and 4 bases from J, with 9 bases between. CDR1 is SGHDN, CDR2 FVKESK, per germline. There are 14 residues in the CDR3. CDR3 nucleotides: TGTGCCAGCAGCCAAGGTGGGAGTCCAGATACGCAGTATTTT. This translates into CASSQGGSPDTQYF.

V and J are TRBV11-2 and TRBJ2-1, with D possibly matching TRBD2 (6 bases). The CDR3 is made up of 14 amino acids. Germline V lookup: CDR1 SGHAT, CDR2 FQNNGV. Trimming pared 0 bases from V and 7 bases from J, leaving 10 bases between. CDR3 loop: CASSLDGSKNEQFF. In DNA form, the CDR3 reads TGTGCCAGCAGCTTAGACGGGAGTAAGAATGAGCAGTTCTTC. Drawing the rest from reference TRBV11-2 and TRBJ2-1, the complete variable domain is EAGVAQSPRYKIIEKRQSVAFWCNPISGHATLYWYQQILGQGPKLLIQFQNNGVVDDSQLPKDRFSAERLKGVDSTLKIQPAKLEDSAVYLCASSLDGSKNEQFFGPGTRLTVL.

The chain couples TRBV4-3 to TRBJ2-1; 8 bases match TRBD2. Trimming at V came to 0 bases and at J to 4 bases, leaving 2 bases not matched to a gene. Germline CDR1 is LGHNA and CDR2 is YSLEER. The CDR3 loop spans 15 amino acids. The CDR3 loop is CASSQDTGGYNEQFF. The DNA of the CDR3 is TGCGCCAGCAGCCAAGATACGGGGGGGTACAATGAGCAGTTCTTC.

The gene calls are TRBV5-1 and TRBJ1-3, with D possibly matching TRBD1 (5 bases). The germline gives CDR1 SGHRS, CDR2 YFSETQ. The CDR3 consists of 16 residues. Trimming stripped 4 bases from V and 0 bases from J, with 14 bases between. The CDR3 DNA sequence: TGCGCCAGCAGCGAAACGGGACTGAGCTCTGGAAACACCATATATTTT. Its protein is CASSETGLSSGNTIYF. The full variable domain, completed using reference TRBV5-1 and TRBJ1-3, is KAGVTQTPRYLIKTRGQQVTLSCSPISGHRSVSWYQQTPGQGLQFLFEYFSETQRNKGNFPGRFSGRQFSNSRSEMNVSTLELGDSALYLCASSETGLSSGNTIYFGEGSWLTVV.

The chain joins TRBV9 to TRBJ1-5, with unresolved D. Germline V CDR1 and CDR2: SGDLS, YYNGEE. The length of the CDR3 is 13 residues. Trimming removed 0 bases from V and 6 bases from J, with 7 bases in between. The CDR3 reads CASSVATGQPQHF. The DNA for the CDR3 is TGTGCCAGCAGCGTAGCTACGGGTCAGCCCCAGCATTTT.

This clone was recorded once. The chain employs TRBV18 and TRBJ1-5; 7 bases agree with TRBD1. Germline values: CDR1 KGHSH, CDR2 LQKENI. The junction had 9 bases not matched to a gene; V was cut back by 2 bases and J by 2 bases. The CDR3 has 17 residues. The CDR3 DNA reads as TGTGCCAGCTCACCAAACCTCGGACAGGCTGGCAATCAGCCCCAGCATTTT. Translation: CASSPNLGQAGNQPQHF.

The chain is built from TRBV4-3 and TRBJ1-2, with D uncertain. The V gene's germline CDR1 is LGHNA and CDR2 YSLEER. The CDR3 is made up of 14 amino acids. V was pared by 0 bases and J by 8 bases, with 13 bases between. This chain's CDR3 is CASSQDVGLGGYTF. The CDR3 nucleotides read TGCGCCAGCAGCCAAGATGTGGGCCTCGGGGGCTACACCTTC.

This chain links TRBV7-9 with TRBJ2-1; D is unresolved. Germline CDR1 reads SEHNR; CDR2 reads FQNEAQ (reference sequence). Trimming left V 5 bases short and J 5 bases short, with 22 bases between. The CDR3 has 17 residues. CDR3 nucleotides: TGTGCCAGCAGCCCTCTTGGACGGATCCAGATCAACAATGAGCAGTTCTTC. Its translation is CASSPLGRIQINNEQFF.

The V and J genes are TRBV5-1 and TRBJ1-1; no firm D call. V dropped 6 bases and J dropped 4 bases, with 13 bases sitting between them. The CDR3 runs to 13 residues. In germline, CDR1 is SGHRS, CDR2 YFSETQ. CDR3 sequence (DNA): TGCGCCAGCATCGACGGCGGAGGCACTGAAGCTTTCTTT. Translated, it gives CASIDGGGTEAFF.

This chain links TRBV5-1 with TRBJ2-3; D is perhaps TRBD2 (5 bases). The germline V gene has CDR1 SGHRS and CDR2 YFSETQ. The CDR3 consists of 13 residues. V lost 1 base and J lost 6, with 9 bases in between. CDR3 loop: CASSLSGSDTQYF. The CDR3, as DNA: TGCGCCAGCAGCTTGAGCGGATCGGATACGCAGTATTTT.

The chain employs TRBV10-3 and TRBJ2-1; no firm D call. In germline, CDR1 is ENHRY, CDR2 SYGVKD. This CDR3 has 15 residues. V was clipped by 0 bases and J by 2 bases, with 8 bases between them. CDR3 protein: CAISESGGPYNEQFF. The CDR3 DNA is TGTGCCATCAGTGAGTCGGGCGGTCCCTACAATGAGCAGTTCTTC.

Here the CDR3 reads CASSSTSGFYEQYF. The CDR3 DNA sequence: TGCGCCAGCAGCTCCACTAGCGGGTTTTACGAGCAGTACTTC. The chain uses TRBV5-1 and TRBJ2-7, with 9 bases aligning to TRBD2. CDR3 length: 14 amino acids. Germline CDR1 is SGHRS and CDR2 is YFSETQ. The ends lost 3 bases at V and 4 bases at J; junction bases unmatched: 5.

The chain has TRBV6-5 and TRBJ2-1, with 14 bases fitting TRBD2. V lost 6 bases and J lost 9; bases outside the gene matches: 4. Germline V gives CDR1 MNHEY, CDR2 SVGAGI. The CDR3 has 14 amino acids. The CDR3 loop is CASRTSGGVSEQFF. The CDR3 nucleotides are TGTGCCAGCAGGACTAGCGGGGGGGTCTCTGAGCAGTTCTTC.

The gene calls are TRBV6-2 or TRBV6-3 and TRBJ1-5, with D unclear. The V gene's germline CDR1 is MNHEY and CDR2 SVGEGT. V lost 5 bases to trimming and J lost 5 bases, with 10 bases between them. The CDR3 runs 13 residues. The CDR3 sequence: CASSLYGDQPQHF. CDR3 bases: TGTGCCAGCAGTCTCTACGGGGATCAGCCCCAGCATTTT.

In DNA, the CDR3 is TGTGCCAGCAGTGTAGGTAATGAGCAGTTCTTC. It encodes CASSVGNEQFF. The chain carries TRBV6-2 or TRBV6-3 and TRBJ2-1; D remains ambiguous. Looked up from germline, CDR1 is MNHEY and CDR2 is SVGEGT. The CDR3 spans 11 residues. V shed 5 bases and J shed 7 bases, with 6 bases lying between them.

The rearrangement links TRBV6-2 or TRBV6-3 to TRBJ1-1; D unclear. The CDR3 consists of 15 residues. The V gene lost 2 bases and the J gene lost 0 bases, with 10 bases spanning the gap. The germline gives CDR1 MNHEY, CDR2 SVGEGT. Here the CDR3 DNA reads TGTGCCAGCAGTTACCTCGACGGGTTGAACACTGAAGCTTTCTTT. Amino acids: CASSYLDGLNTEAFF.

The chain employs TRBV9 and TRBJ2-5; the D is unclear. CDR1 SGDLS and CDR2 YYNGEE come from the germline V gene. This CDR3 has 15 amino acids. V gave up 0 bases and J gave up 4 bases, with 13 bases separating them. The CDR3 DNA reads TGTGCCAGCAGCGTAGTCGGGTTAAAACGAGAGACCCAGTACTTC. Translating gives CASSVVGLKRETQYF.

The gene calls are TRBV7-2 and TRBJ2-3; TRBD2 might be the D (5 bases). There are 13 residues in the CDR3. Per the germline V gene, CDR1 is SGHTA and CDR2 is FQGNSA. The V end was cut by 11 bases, the J end by 5 bases, with 17 bases between. CDR3 region: CACQRRVGDTQYF. The CDR3 DNA sequence: TGTGCCTGCCAGCGGCGCGTGGGAGATACGCAGTATTTT.

This clone was counted once. The chain uses TRBV9 and TRBJ1-6, with D unclear. Germline V CDR1 and CDR2: SGDLS, YYNGEE. Trimming cost V 0 bases and J 6 bases, with 13 bases left between them. This CDR3 has 16 residues. CDR3 nucleotides: TGTGCCAGCAGCGTAGCGTCCCTTGTGGGTAATTCACCCCTCCACTTT. Translated, it gives CASSVASLVGNSPLHF.

The chain links TRBV7-9 to TRBJ1-6; D possibly corresponds to TRBD1 (5 bases). The CDR3 has 14 amino acids. V gave up 6 bases and J gave up 11 bases, with 17 bases separating them. The germline gives CDR1 SEHNR, CDR2 FQNEAQ (reference sequence). The CDR3 sequence: CASSFEGESAPLHF. CDR3 in DNA: TGTGCCAGCAGTTTTGAAGGGGAATCGGCACCCCTCCACTTT.

This chain connects TRBV28 to TRBJ1-2; no reliable D call. Germline CDR1 is MDHEN and CDR2 is SYDVKM. This CDR3 region has 12 residues. V was cut by 5 bases and J by 5 bases, with 9 bases left in between. The CDR3 spells CASSVEWYGYTF. DNA for the CDR3: TGTGCCAGCAGTGTGGAGTGGTATGGCTACACCTTC.

The chain couples TRBV3-1 (or the pseudogene TRBV3-2) to TRBJ2-7; no reliable D call. V lost 0 bases, J lost 4 bases, and 7 bases lay in between. Germline CDR1 reads LGHDT; CDR2 reads YNNKEL (reference sequence). The CDR3 has 13 amino acids. CDR3 region: CASSQDRDYEQYF. CDR3 bases: TGTGCCAGCAGCCAAGATCGCGATTACGAGCAGTACTTC.

The CDR3 DNA reads as TGTGCCAGCAGTTACTCTGTCCCTAACACCGGGGAGCTGTTTTTT. Translated: CASSYSVPNTGELFF. This sequence joins TRBV6-6 and TRBJ2-2, with no clear D. Germline CDR1 reads MNHNY; CDR2 reads SVGAGI (reference sequence). The CDR3 has 15 residues. Trimming removed 0 bases at V and 2 bases at J, with 7 bases between.